This TCR beta chain was documented in a study of blood T cell repertoires in COVID-19. Looking at the study overall: From T cells, B-cell-depleted T cells, or PBMCs came the material, which was cDNA or gDNA.

Source study methods: Amplification of reference gene primers provided the estimated nucleated cell counts. Profiled with immunoSEQ multiplex PCR; TCRdb holds only in-frame clones, not every one. Clonal size and the V and J genes are those of that table, whereas D and trimming came from the DNA. The repertoire consists of around 55,000 clones, with roughly nine tenths occurring once and the leading ten covering approximately 6.2%. Germline V gives CDR1 MNHEY, CDR2 SVGAGI. V dropped 0 bases and J dropped 4 bases, with 10 bases sitting between them. This CDR3 has 15 residues. This TCR derives from a man aged 40-49 years with acute or convalescent COVID-19. Sequencing used peripheral blood. V and J are TRBV6-5 and TRBJ1-3; D not certain. The CDR3 DNA reads TGTGCCAGCAGTTACTCGCGGGGTACAGGAAACACCATATATTTT. Amino acid sequence: CASSYSRGTGNTIYF.